The 10 T cell receptor beta chains in this list originate from one sample, sequenced in a study of blood T cell repertoires in COVID-19. The table came from immunoSEQ multiplex PCR; TCRdb's copy has only in-frame clones and leaves some out. The data contain 200,000 to 300,000 clones, approximately 80% of them singletons. The specimen sequenced was peripheral blood. These receptors originate from a human donor in a cohort sampled during active COVID-19.

Only a few counts were recorded for this clone. The chain links TRBV4-1 to TRBJ2-7; 8 positions match TRBD2. Trimming took 1 base from V and 3 from J; bases not matched to a gene: 5. CDR1 and CDR2 from the germline V gene are MGHRA and YSYEKL. The CDR3 extends over 15 amino acids. The CDR3 DNA reads TGCGCCAGCAGCCAAGGGCCCGGGACTAGCTACGAGCAGTACTTC. Translating gives CASSQGPGTSYEQYF.

The chain has TRBV30 and TRBJ2-6, with 12 bases aligning to TRBD1. Germline lookup yields CDR1 GTSNPN and CDR2 SVGIG (reference sequence). The trim removed 0 bases at V and 2 bases at J, leaving 8 bases unmatched. The length of the CDR3 is 19 residues. Here the CDR3 DNA reads TGTGCCTGGAGTGTAACAACGGGACAGGGGGCTACTGGGGCCAACGTCCTGACTTTC. Its translation is CAWSVTTGQGATGANVLTF.

The gene calls are TRBV2 and TRBJ2-5, with 11 bases matching TRBD2. The CDR3 length is 15 residues. CDR1 SNHLY and CDR2 FYNNEI come from the germline V gene. J was trimmed by 5 bases and V by 6 bases; bases with no gene match: 8. The chain's CDR3 is CASRPIAGGGETQYF. The CDR3 DNA sequence: TGTGCCAGCAGACCGATAGCGGGAGGGGGGGAGACCCAGTACTTC. The full variable domain, rest sourced from reference TRBV2 and TRBJ2-5, is EPEVTQTPSHQVTQMGQEVILRCVPISNHLYFYWYRQILGQKVEFLVSFYNNEISEKSEIFDDQFSVERPDGSNFTLKIRSTKLEDSAMYFCASRPIAGGGETQYFGPGTRLLVL.

V gene TRBV6-5 combines with J gene TRBJ1-4; 9 nucleotides line up with TRBD1. The V gene's germline CDR1 is MNHEY and CDR2 SVGAGI. The V segment lost 6 bases and the J segment 5 bases; nucleotides outside the gene matches: 7. CDR3 size: 15 residues. CDR3 protein: CASSLNRGRNEKLFF. CDR3 sequence (DNA): TGTGCCAGCAGCCTCAACAGGGGGCGAAATGAAAAACTGTTTTTT.

The chain is built from TRBV5-1 and TRBJ1-2; D might be TRBD1 (6 bases). From germline, CDR1 is SGHRS and CDR2 YFSETQ. The CDR3 is made up of 13 amino acids. The germline V and J ends were trimmed by 2 bases and 8 bases, with 13 bases remaining between them. The CDR3 protein is CASSLVEGVGYTF. CDR3 DNA: TGCGCCAGCAGCTTAGTTGAGGGGGTAGGCTACACCTTC.

There are a few counts of this clone. This chain connects TRBV5-6 to TRBJ1-3, with TRBD1 matching 9 bases. Trimming took 3 bases from V and 1 from J; bases not matched to a gene: 14. The CDR3 spans 19 residues. Germline CDR1 reads SGHDT; CDR2 reads YYEEEE. Here the CDR3 DNA reads TGTGCCAGCAGCTCCAGTCCGGGACAGGGCATTGTATCTGGAAACACCATATATTTT. Residues: CASSSSPGQGIVSGNTIYF. Supplemented by reference TRBV5-6 and TRBJ1-3, the full variable domain reads DAGVTQSPTHLIKTRGQQVTLRCSPKSGHDTVSWYQQALGQGPQFIFQYYEEEERQRGNFPDRFSGHQFPNYSSELNVNALLLGDSALYLCASSSSPGQGIVSGNTIYFGEGSWLTVV.

The chain has TRBV25-1 and TRBJ2-7; TRBD1 agrees at 7 bases. The trim removed 4 bases at V and 1 base at J, leaving 1 base unmatched. CDR3 length: 13 residues. CDR1 is MGHDK and CDR2 is SYGVNS in the germline V gene. The CDR3 is CASSGQGSYEQYF. As DNA, the CDR3 is TGTGCCAGCAGTGGACAGGGTTCCTACGAGCAGTACTTC.

The chain links TRBV19 to TRBJ2-3; TRBD2 matches at 10 bases. After removal of 6 bases from V and 2 bases from J, the junction contained 5 bases not matched to a gene. This CDR3 region has 15 residues. Germline-derived CDR1 and CDR2 are LNHDA and SQIVND (reference sequence). CDR3 sequence (DNA): TGTGCCAGTAGGGAACTAGCGGGGAACACAGATACGCAGTATTTT. This translates into CASRELAGNTDTQYF.

As concerns this clone: The sample carries other DNA sequences with the same CDR3. The chain is built from TRBV7-9 and TRBJ2-1; weak D call: TRBD1 (6 bases). V shed 0 bases and J shed 2 bases, with 8 bases lying between them. Per the germline V gene, CDR1 is SEHNR and CDR2 is FQNEAQ (reference sequence). This CDR3 contains 15 residues. CDR3 region: CASSLAGAAYNEQFF. The CDR3 DNA sequence: TGTGCCAGCAGCTTAGCGGGGGCCGCCTACAATGAGCAGTTCTTC.

J is TRBJ1-1 and V is TRBV11-2; 7 bases are shared with TRBD1. The CDR3 has 14 amino acids. V shed 4 bases, J shed 3 bases, and the junction held 5 bases outside the gene matches. CDR1 and CDR2 (germline): SGHAT, FQNNGV. This CDR3 reads CASSWTGPYTEAFF. The CDR3 DNA sequence: TGTGCCAGCAGCTGGACAGGACCCTACACTGAAGCTTTCTTT.